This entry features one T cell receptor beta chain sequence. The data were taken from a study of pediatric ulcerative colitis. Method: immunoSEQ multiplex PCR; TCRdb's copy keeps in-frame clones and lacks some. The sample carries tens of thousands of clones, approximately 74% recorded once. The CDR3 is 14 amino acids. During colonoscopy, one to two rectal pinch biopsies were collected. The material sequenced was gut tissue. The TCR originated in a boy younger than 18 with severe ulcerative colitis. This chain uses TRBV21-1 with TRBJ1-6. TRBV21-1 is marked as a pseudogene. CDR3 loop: CASSVGGPNSPLHF. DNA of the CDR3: TGTGCCAGCAGCGTGGGGGGGCCTAATTCACCCCTCCACTTT.